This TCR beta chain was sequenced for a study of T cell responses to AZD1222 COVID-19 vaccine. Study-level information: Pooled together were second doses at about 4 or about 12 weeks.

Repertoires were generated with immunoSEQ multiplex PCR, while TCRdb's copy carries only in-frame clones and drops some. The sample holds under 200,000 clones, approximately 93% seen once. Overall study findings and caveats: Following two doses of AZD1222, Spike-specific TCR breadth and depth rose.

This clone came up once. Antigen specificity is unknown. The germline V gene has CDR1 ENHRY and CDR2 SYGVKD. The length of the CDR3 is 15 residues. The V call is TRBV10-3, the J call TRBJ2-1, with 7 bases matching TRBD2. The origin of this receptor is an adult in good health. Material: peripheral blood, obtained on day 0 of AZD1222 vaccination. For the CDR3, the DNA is TGTGCGGGGTCTGGGGGGGGGTCAATAATCAATGAGCAGTTCTTC. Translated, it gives CAGSGGGSIINEQFF.